Listed below are T cell receptor beta chains from one sample, sequenced in a study of blood T cells in healthy people across ages. From the 5' RACE reads, TCRdb called clonotypes with MiXCR, one entry per CDR3 protein. The table includes about 680,000 distinct CDR3 sequences, roughly 49% detected once. Sample: blood. All receptors come from a woman aged 60 to 75 in good health. Both conserved end residues are part of each CDR3. D genes are given only for firm matches. Size is stated for part of the rows, as once, few or many counts, or as a class when the clone is expanded.

j_gene: TRBJ2-7; abundance: many; d_gene: TRBD1; v_gene: TRBV20-1; CDR3aa: CSAPRDRAYEQYF; CDR3nt: TGCAGTGCCCCCCGGGACAGGGCCTACGAGCAGTACTTC
j_gene: TRBJ1-1; abundance: .; d_gene: .; v_gene: TRBV20-1; CDR3aa: CSAKEDGYTEAFF; CDR3nt: TGCAGTGCTAAGGAGGACGGGTACACTGAAGCTTTCTTT
j_gene: TRBJ2-5; abundance: .; d_gene: TRBD1; v_gene: TRBV5-1; CDR3aa: CASSLIDREETQYF; CDR3nt: TGCGCCAGCAGCTTGATAGACAGGGAGGAGACCCAGTACTTC
j_gene: TRBJ2-3; abundance: many; d_gene: .; v_gene: TRBV7-9; CDR3aa: CASSHGGMSTDTQYF; CDR3nt: TGTGCCAGCAGCCACGGGGGTATGAGCACAGATACGCAGTATTTT
j_gene: TRBJ1-2; abundance: .; d_gene: TRBD1; v_gene: TRBV20-1; CDR3aa: CSARPRTGSGYGYTF; CDR3nt: TGCAGTGCGAGACCCCGGACAGGGTCTGGCTATGGCTACACCTTC
j_gene: TRBJ2-5; abundance: .; d_gene: .; v_gene: TRBV5-1; CDR3aa: CASSLGGTDPAEGNEQYF; CDR3nt: TGCGCCAGCAGCTTAGGAGGGACAGATCCCGCCGAAGGCAATGAGCAGTACTTC
j_gene: TRBJ1-4; abundance: few; d_gene: .; v_gene: TRBV20-1; CDR3aa: CSARDPTTAGEKLFF; CDR3nt: TGCAGTGCTAGAGATCCGACAACGGCGGGTGAAAAACTGTTTTTT
j_gene: TRBJ2-5; abundance: .; d_gene: TRBD2; v_gene: TRBV2; CDR3aa: CASMPGLVQETQYF; CDR3nt: TGTGCCAGCATGCCGGGACTAGTACAAGAGACCCAGTACTTC
j_gene: TRBJ2-7; abundance: few; d_gene: TRBD2; v_gene: TRBV15; CDR3aa: CATSTGTSGRAYEQYF; CDR3nt: TGTGCCACCAGCACAGGGACTAGCGGGAGAGCCTACGAGCAGTACTTC
j_gene: TRBJ1-5; abundance: .; d_gene: .; v_gene: TRBV7-2; CDR3aa: CASSFRVDQPQHF; CDR3nt: TGTGCCAGCAGCTTCAGGGTCGATCAGCCCCAGCATTTT
j_gene: TRBJ1-2; abundance: .; d_gene: .; v_gene: TRBV5-1; CDR3aa: CASSGGRANYGYTF; CDR3nt: TGCGCCAGCAGCGGAGGCCGGGCTAACTATGGCTACACCTTC
j_gene: TRBJ2-1; abundance: few; d_gene: TRBD2; v_gene: TRBV20-1; CDR3aa: CSHLLREGLRFNEQFF; CDR3nt: TGCAGCCATCTTTTACGGGAGGGCCTTAGGTTCAATGAGCAGTTCTTC
j_gene: TRBJ1-1; abundance: few; d_gene: .; v_gene: TRBV11-1; CDR3aa: CASSLGPHPTGHEAFF; CDR3nt: TGTGCCAGCAGCTTAGGCCCCCACCCGACAGGCCATGAAGCTTTCTTT
j_gene: TRBJ2-7; abundance: .; d_gene: .; v_gene: TRBV6-2/TRBV6-3; CDR3aa: CASSKVLYEQYF; CDR3nt: TGTGCCAGCAGTAAGGTTCTCTACGAGCAGTACTTC
j_gene: TRBJ2-7; abundance: few; d_gene: TRBD1; v_gene: TRBV25-1; CDR3aa: CASQDRAWPYEQYF; CDR3nt: TGTGCCAGCCAGGACAGGGCATGGCCCTACGAGCAGTACTTC
j_gene: TRBJ2-7; abundance: .; d_gene: TRBD2; v_gene: TRBV7-2; CDR3aa: CASSRIGGGFVYEQYF; CDR3nt: TGTGCCAGCAGCCGGATTGGGGGGGGGTTCGTTTACGAGCAGTACTTC
j_gene: TRBJ2-1; abundance: .; d_gene: TRBD2; v_gene: TRBV7-2; CDR3aa: CASSLRAGTSGHNEQFF; CDR3nt: TGTGCCAGCAGCTTAAGAGCCGGGACTAGCGGCCACAATGAGCAGTTCTTC
j_gene: TRBJ2-7; abundance: .; d_gene: .; v_gene: TRBV2; CDR3aa: CASTLEGQGPHEQYF; CDR3nt: TGTGCCAGCACTTTAGAAGGGCAGGGACCGCACGAGCAGTACTTC
j_gene: TRBJ1-6; abundance: .; d_gene: .; v_gene: TRBV12-3/TRBV12-4; CDR3aa: CASSYGTPALHF; CDR3nt: TGTGCCAGCAGTTACGGGACACCAGCCCTCCACTTT
j_gene: TRBJ1-2; abundance: once; d_gene: TRBD1; v_gene: TRBV20-1; CDR3aa: CSARDFRTGEDYGYTF; CDR3nt: TGCAGTGCTAGAGATTTCAGGACAGGGGAGGACTATGGCTACACCTTC
j_gene: TRBJ2-5; abundance: once; d_gene: .; v_gene: TRBV7-3; CDR3aa: CASSQRRLHRQYF; CDR3nt: TGTGCCAGCAGCCAAAGGAGGCTACATCGGCAGTACTTC
j_gene: TRBJ1-2; abundance: .; d_gene: .; v_gene: TRBV20-1; CDR3aa: CSADAGYGYTF; CDR3nt: TGCAGTGCCGATGCAGGGTACGGCTACACCTTC